This entry describes one T cell receptor (beta chain). No antigen is known for it. This entry is derived from a study of T cell responses to AZD1222 COVID-19 vaccine. Here immunoSEQ multiplex PCR was the method, and the copy in TCRdb shows in-frame clones only, minus some. The table shows 80,000 to 95,000 clones, with roughly 94% occurring only once. CDR1 and CDR2 (germline): SGHRS, YFSETQ. Trimming took 0 bases from V and 1 from J, leaving 10 bases between them. The CDR3 consists of 15 residues. Notes on the study in general: The donor cohort was predominantly white British with a female majority, and clonal diversity may have been underestimated. The study reported that nearly half of spike-specific TCRs target unmutated variant regions.

The TCR sequence derives from an adult in good health. Sequenced here: peripheral blood, sampled on day 0 of AZD1222 vaccination. V gene TRBV5-1 combines with J gene TRBJ1-1; possibly TRBD1 for D (5 bases). CDR3: CASSLAGTGNTEAFF. The CDR3 coding sequence is TGCGCCAGCAGCTTGGCCGGGACTGGGAACACTGAAGCTTTCTTT.